Reported below is one T cell receptor (beta chain). What antigen it recognizes has not been identified. The sample holds no much larger clone one base away, and base qualities are not on file. Buffy coats from some 36 blood donors, supplied by the Finnish Red Cross blood service, were used as healthy controls. All TCR-sequenced material derived from peripheral blood: patient blood samples and healthy donor buffy coats. Ficoll-Hypaque gradient centrifugation was used to isolate peripheral blood mononuclear cells. Magnetic purification was used to isolate CD4+ cells from the buffy coats of the healthy controls. Genomic DNA was extracted using the Gentra Puregene Cell and Tissue kit, and a Qubit 2.0 fluorometer was used to quantify it. This sample is part of a study of STAT5B mutations in CD4+ large granular lymphocyte leukemia (dated by TCRdb to between 2021 and 2024). Looking at the study overall: Among healthy controls, the CDR3 'QG' motif was associated with a particular HLA allele. Flow cytometry on FACSCanto II or FACSVerse confirmed that purified fractions exceeded 95% purity among lymphocytes. The TCRbeta repertoires of CD4+ T-cell large granular lymphocyte leukemia patients were compared with the TCRbeta repertoires of healthy blood donors.

The germline V gene yields LGHNA for CDR1 and YNFKEQ for CDR2. Relative to germline, V is missing 1 base and J is missing 4 bases, with 12 bases of the junction outside any gene match. The CDR3 contains 17 residues, cysteine and phenylalanine counted. The sequence is cut down to CDR3 DNA, 51 bases in frame from base 1. Overall study results and their limits: Main leukemic clonotypes were private to each patient, although 20% to 25% of the main leukemic clonotypes were found at low frequency in the non-leukemic repertoires of other patients. Enrichment of TRBV06-family usage was observed among the top patient clones (8/27) relative to healthy controls (2/35). Greater clonality appeared to be present in CD4-sorted patient repertoires than in healthy CD4+ repertoires, and the difference was retained after the putative leukemic clones were removed. The data were not HLA-matched, and the relatively small sample size could explain the higher clonality seen in CD4+ compared with CD8+ T-LGLL.

The immunoSEQ assay at survey resolution was applied to genomic DNA for sequencing of TCRbeta rearrangements. Turning to the authors' computational methods: In the TCR sequencing data, the lowest productive clonotype frequency that could be detected was 2.59 x 10-5. Analyses included only productive TCRbeta rearrangements, meaning complete and in-frame sequences. Clonality for each sample was calculated as Simpson clonality in the immunoSEQ Analyzer version 3.0. Clones were binned by frequency as very rare, small, medium, large (1-20%) or hyperexpanded (>20%). Generation probabilities were estimated with OLGA 1.2.3, V-gene circos plots were made with VDJtools, specificities were looked up in VDJdb, and CDR3 motifs were identified with GLIPH. Entries here come from immuneACCESS through TCRdb and include only in-frame sequences with V and J called. Some clones fail to appear in such tables; in the studies checked, an unresolved V gene covers under half of the shortfall, and the cause of the remainder is unknown. V and J calls plus clone size are reproduced from that table; the DNA served to infer D and trimming. The table for this sample lists tens of thousands of clones; less than 85% of them were counted only once. About 0.38% of the sample rests with the top ten.

This sequence originates from a human donor in good health. The chain is encoded by TRBV4-2 joined to TRBJ2-7, with 8 bases in between that match TRBD1. Material: CD4+ T cells from blood buffy coats. The CDR3 amino acid sequence is: CASSQGNSGQGLYEQYF. The sequence in DNA is TGTGCCAGCAGCCAAGGGAATTCTGGACAGGGATTATACGAGCAGTACTTC.